This T cell receptor beta chain came from a study of T cells in Graves' hyperthyroidism and ophthalmopathy. Study observations and caveats: A 13 V-J signature model discriminated ophthalmopathy versus stable hyperthyroidism. Among clonotypes expanded in thyroid above 0.001, most were also found in blood. The model foresaw ophthalmopathy a median around 6.8 months prior to onset.

There are many counts of this clonotype. Its antigen remains unidentified. The TCR beta CDR3 regions underwent amplification using RNA transcripts as the source. With the HTBI primer set, the TCR CDR3 went through a first round of RT-PCR. A single record per CDR3 protein comes from TCRdb applying MiXCR to the multiplex PCR reads. The profile shows approximately 520,000 distinct CDR3 sequences, approximately 25% of them singletons. Sequenced sample: blood. The source is a woman in her twenties or thirties with Graves' ophthalmopathy.

Here the CDR3 reads CASSEVAGDVNEQFF. As DNA, the CDR3 is TGTGCCAGCAGTGAAGTAGCGGGGGACGTCAATGAGCAGTTCTTC. The V and J genes are TRBV6-1 and TRBJ2-1; 9 positions agree with TRBD2. Germline V gene data show CDR1 as MNHNS and CDR2 as SASEGT. Trimming at V came to 1 base and at J to 6 bases, leaving 4 bases not matched to a gene. The CDR3 loop spans 15 amino acids.